One sample yielded the 10 T cell receptor beta chains listed below, sequenced in a study of T cell repertoires in cytomegalovirus infection. These receptors have no identified antigens. TCRdb re-analysed the reads in MiXCR, keeping a single row per CDR3 protein. The data show roughly 500,000 distinct CDR3 sequences, roughly a third seen once. This specimen was cultured PBMCs, taken from culture after CMV antigen stimulation. The receptor set was obtained from a human donor in good health (CMV status not recorded). Some clones in this sample may be carry-over from other donors' samples.

This sequence joins TRBV4-3 and TRBJ2-5; 8 nucleotides align to TRBD2. There are 15 residues in the CDR3. Germline trimming cut 0 bases from V and 8 bases from J; bases unmatched to any gene: 8. Germline lookup yields CDR1 LGHNA and CDR2 YSLEER. CDR3 nucleotide sequence: TGCGCCAGCAGCCAAGATCCCGGGACTAGTGAAACCCAGTACTTC. Translating it yields CASSQDPGTSETQYF.

V gene TRBV5-6 combines with J gene TRBJ2-7; 7 bases are a match to TRBD1. The CDR3 loop spans 15 amino acids. The germline V gene encodes CDR1 SGHDT and CDR2 YYEEEE. V lost 4 bases to trimming and J lost 7 bases; unmatched junction nucleotides: 14. The CDR3 sequence is CASSDSGTASREQYF. As DNA, the CDR3 is TGTGCCAGCAGCGACTCCGGGACAGCTTCACGGGAGCAGTACTTC.

The genes are TRBV20-1 and TRBJ2-3; 9 bases are shared with TRBD2. CDR3 length equals 17 residues. The V and J ends lost 3 bases and 3 bases, in that order; junction bases with no gene match: 13. The germline V gene encodes CDR1 DFQATT and CDR2 SNEGSKA (reference sequence). CDR3 DNA sequence: TGCAGTGCTAGGACCACTAACCTAGCGGGAAGAACAGATACGCAGTATTTT. This codes for CSARTTNLAGRTDTQYF.

This clonotype was counted only a few times. This rearrangement joins TRBV4-1 to TRBJ2-7; the match to TRBD2 covers 8 bases. This CDR3 comprises 17 residues. J was trimmed by 3 bases and V by 1 base; bases with no gene match: 11. Germline V gives CDR1 MGHRA, CDR2 YSYEKL. DNA for the CDR3: TGCGCCAGCAGCCAAGGGTCGGGACTAGTGACGGTCTACGAGCAGTACGTC. Its translation: CASSQGSGLVTVYEQYV.

This chain uses TRBV11-2 with TRBJ1-1; 10 bases agree with TRBD1. The CDR3 consists of 15 residues. The V and J ends lost 3 bases and 1 base, in that order; junction bases with no gene match: 2. Looked up from germline, CDR1 is SGHAT and CDR2 is FQNNGV. CDR3 region: CASSLDRGSNTEAFF. CDR3 bases: TGTGCCAGCAGCTTGGACAGGGGGTCGAACACTGAAGCTTTCTTT.

This clonotype was detected a few times. J is TRBJ1-2 and V is TRBV6-1; tentatively, D is TRBD1 (6 bases). The germline V gene encodes CDR1 MNHNS and CDR2 SASEGT. The CDR3 has 18 residues. V lost 5 bases to trimming and J lost 1 base, with 23 bases between them. This CDR3 reads CASSSPRGGASSNYGYTF. CDR3 nucleotides: TGTGCCAGCAGTTCACCCCGCGGGGGCGCGAGCAGTAACTATGGCTACACCTTC.

The chain combines TRBV2 with TRBJ2-7; D unresolved. Germline V gene sequence: CDR1 SNHLY, CDR2 FYNNEI. CDR3 length: 12 amino acids. V lost 4 bases to trimming and J lost 6 bases, with 10 bases between them. The CDR3 DNA follows: TGTGCCAGCAGTGTAGGGCGTCGCGAGCAGTACTTC. This codes for CASSVGRREQYF.

This clonotype was seen more than once but under ten times. The gene calls are TRBV7-8 and TRBJ2-5; 9 bases map to TRBD1. Germline V gene data show CDR1 as SGHVS and CDR2 as FQNEAQ. The CDR3 extends over 16 amino acids. The junction had 7 bases not matched to a gene; V was cut back by 5 bases and J by 0 bases. The CDR3 loop is CASSGRQGVYQETQYF. The CDR3 coding sequence is TGTGCCAGCAGCGGTCGACAGGGGGTGTACCAAGAGACCCAGTACTTC.

This rearrangement joins TRBV4-3 to TRBJ1-5; TRBD1 is a possible D gene (5 bases). The V end lost 4 bases, the J end lost 3 bases, and 13 bases lay between the germline ends. CDR1 is LGHNA, CDR2 YSLEER, per germline. CDR3 size: 15 residues. The CDR3 is CASSPSAGPNQPQHF. The CDR3 DNA reads as TGCGCCAGCAGCCCCTCCGCAGGGCCCAATCAGCCCCAGCATTTT.

CDR3 sequence reads: CSTRPETGRFGYTF. For the CDR3, the DNA is TGCAGTACCAGACCTGAGACAGGGCGTTTTGGCTACACCTTC. The rearrangement uses TRBV20-1 and TRBJ1-2; the match to TRBD1 covers 7 bases. Germline lookup yields CDR1 DFQATT and CDR2 SNEGSKA (reference sequence). The CDR3 extends over 14 amino acids. J was trimmed by 7 bases and V by 8 bases; bases with no gene match: 16.